The 25 T cell receptor beta chains below come from one sample, sequenced in a study of CD8+ T cells in alopecia areata (dated by TCRdb to about 2018). What the time point label conveys for this sample: baseline before oral tofacitinib. The library was made by the immunoSEQ multiplex PCR assay. RNA was extracted from all samples and reverse transcribed into cDNA, which served as template for TCR sequencing. TCRdb stores this immuneACCESS table with in-frame sequences only. Part of the clones is absent; in the studies checked, under half of the shortfall reflects unresolved V genes, and no reason is known for the rest. In this sample the table shows 220,000 or so clones, 50% to 60% of which occur a single time. The ten largest clones add up to 0.45% of the sample. Sequenced material: CD4+ T cells sorted from blood, taken at week 0. The receptors shown here come from a human donor with alopecia areata.

The rearrangement joins TRBV30 to TRBJ1-2; D not resolved. This CDR3 contains 15 residues. CDR1 and CDR2 (germline): GTSNPN, SVGIG (reference sequence). The V and J ends lost 0 bases and 3 bases respectively, with 14 bases between them. The CDR3 sequence is CAWSVKIASDYGYTF. CDR3 DNA: TGTGCCTGGAGTGTAAAAATTGCGTCCGACTATGGCTACACCTTC.

The CDR3 protein is CASSLVGETQYF. The CDR3 bases are TGTGCCAGCAGCTTAGTAGGGGAGACCCAGTACTTC. This rearrangement joins TRBV9 to TRBJ2-5; D unresolved. The length of the CDR3 is 12 residues. CDR1 is SGDLS and CDR2 is YYNGEE in the germline V gene. V shed 4 bases and J shed 5 bases, with 9 bases lying between them.

V and J are TRBV19 and TRBJ2-1; the match to TRBD1 covers 8 bases. The length of the CDR3 is 14 residues. V was pared by 5 bases and J by 8 bases, with 8 bases of the junction left unmatched. In germline, CDR1 is LNHDA, CDR2 SQIVND (reference sequence). The CDR3 nucleotides read TGTGCCAGTAGTTCTCGGACAGGGTCCCATGAGCAGTTCTTC. As protein: CASSSRTGSHEQFF.

The chain recombines TRBV11-2 with TRBJ2-3; weak D call: TRBD2 (6 bases). Germline CDR1 reads SGHAT; CDR2 reads FQNNGV. The CDR3 consists of 14 residues. V was shortened by 2 bases and J by 5 bases, with 11 bases between the two germline ends. The CDR3 nucleotides read TGTGCCAGCAGCTTATCGCGGGGTAGAGATACGCAGTATTTT. Amino acids: CASSLSRGRDTQYF.

The chain employs TRBV10-3 and TRBJ1-6; D unclear. Germline loops: CDR1 ENHRY, CDR2 SYGVKD. Trimming removed 8 bases from V and 8 bases from J, with 10 bases in between. The CDR3 is made up of 12 amino acids. CDR3 in DNA: TGTGCCATCGGGGTCGCCGATTCACCCCTCCACTTT. This translates into CAIGVADSPLHF.

This chain uses TRBV6-5 with TRBJ2-3; D is possibly TRBD1 or TRBD2 (6 bases each). Germline V CDR1 and CDR2: MNHEY, SVGAGI. V lost 2 bases, J lost 0 bases, and 12 bases lay in between. The CDR3 covers 16 residues. The CDR3 sequence: CASSYRGQPSTDTQYF. Here the CDR3 DNA reads TGTGCCAGCAGTTACCGGGGGCAGCCTAGCACAGATACGCAGTATTTT.

The V call is TRBV4-1, the J call TRBJ2-2, with 12 positions matching TRBD2. This CDR3 is built from 17 residues. The germline gives CDR1 MGHRA, CDR2 YSYEKL. V shed 4 bases, J shed 1 base, and the junction held 4 bases outside the gene matches. The CDR3 DNA reads TGCGCCAGCAGCCCCAGACTAGCGGGGGAGAACACCGGGGAGCTGTTTTTT. Encoded protein: CASSPRLAGENTGELFF.

This clone appeared a few times. The chain carries TRBV10-3 and TRBJ1-2, with D possibly TRBD1 on 5 matching bases. The CDR3 length is 15 residues. The V gene's germline CDR1 is ENHRY and CDR2 SYGVKD. With 3 bases removed from V and 2 bases from J, the gap between germline ends came to 13 bases. CDR3 region: CAISDVGGANYGYTF. CDR3 nucleotide sequence: TGTGCCATCAGTGACGTTGGAGGGGCGAACTATGGCTACACCTTC.

The gene calls are TRBV29-1 and TRBJ1-1, with D perhaps TRBD1 (5 bases). The V gene lost 3 bases and the J gene lost 11 bases, with 13 bases spanning the gap. CDR3 size: 11 residues. Germline values: CDR1 SQVTM, CDR2 ANQGSEA. The CDR3 protein is CSVDQGIWAFF. In DNA, the CDR3 is TGCAGCGTTGATCAGGGAATTTGGGCTTTCTTT.

This clone has just a few counts. The V call is TRBV9, the J call TRBJ2-5, with D perhaps matching TRBD1 (6 bases). Germline V CDR1 and CDR2: SGDLS, YYNGEE. The V end was cut by 0 bases, the J end by 2 bases, with 20 bases between. The CDR3 is 18 residues long. The CDR3 loop is CASSVASGWGQPQETQYF. For the CDR3, the DNA is TGTGCCAGCAGCGTAGCGTCCGGCTGGGGGCAGCCACAAGAGACCCAGTACTTC. The full variable domain, in which reference TRBV9 and TRBJ2-5 provide the parts outside the CDR3, is DSGVTQTPKHLITATGQRVTLRCSPRSGDLSVYWYQQSLDQGLQFLIQYYNGEERAKGNILERFSAQQFPDLHSELNLSSLELGDSALYFCASSVASGWGQPQETQYFGPGTRLLVL.

The CDR3: CASSLGSVSNQPQHF. Written as DNA, the CDR3 is TGTGCCAGCAGCTTAGGGTCAGTGAGCAATCAGCCCCAGCATTTT. The chain is built from TRBV7-2 and TRBJ1-5; D gene unclear. The CDR3 sequence is 15 residues long. Per the germline V gene, CDR1 is SGHTA and CDR2 is FQGNSA. V lost 1 base to trimming and J lost 1 base, with 8 bases between them.

The J gene is TRBJ2-5, the V gene TRBV2; 7 nucleotides align to TRBD2. CDR1 and CDR2 (germline): SNHLY, FYNNEI. The CDR3 has 16 residues. V dropped 2 bases and J dropped 4; count of bases not matched to a gene: 10. As DNA, the CDR3 is TGTGCCAGCAGTGAAAGGGCAGCGGGATCTGGAGAGACCCAGTACTTC. It specifies CASSERAAGSGETQYF. Based on the CDR3 plus reference TRBV2 and TRBJ2-5, the full variable domain is EPEVTQTPSHQVTQMGQEVILRCVPISNHLYFYWYRQILGQKVEFLVSFYNNEISEKSEIFDDQFSVERPDGSNFTLKIRSTKLEDSAMYFCASSERAAGSGETQYFGPGTRLLVL.

The V call is TRBV15, the J call TRBJ2-5, with TRBD1 identical over 11 bases. The CDR3 totals 14 residues. With 2 bases clipped from V and 8 bases from J, the junction kept 4 bases outside the gene matches. Germline V gives CDR1 LNHNV, CDR2 YYDKDF (reference sequence). The CDR3 coding sequence is TGTGCCACCAGCAGATCGGGACAGGGGGGCACCCAGTACTTC. Amino acid sequence: CATSRSGQGGTQYF.

The chain recombines TRBV30 with TRBJ2-1, with D unresolved. Germline CDR1 is GTSNPN and CDR2 is SVGIG (reference sequence). The CDR3 is made up of 11 amino acids. Trimming left V 7 bases short and J 5 bases short, with 9 bases between. The CDR3 nucleotides read TGTGCCTCATCCGTGGACAATGAGCAGTTCTTC. Translating it yields CASSVDNEQFF.

The chain couples TRBV9 to TRBJ1-1; 8 positions match TRBD1. Germline V gives CDR1 SGDLS, CDR2 YYNGEE. Losses at the gene ends were 0 bases for V and 6 bases for J; bases not matched to a gene: 4. The CDR3 has 14 amino acids. The CDR3 protein is CASSVAKTGAEAFF. In nucleotides, the CDR3 is TGTGCCAGCAGCGTAGCTAAGACAGGGGCTGAAGCTTTCTTT. The whole variable domain, filled in from reference TRBV9 and TRBJ1-1, reads DSGVTQTPKHLITATGQRVTLRCSPRSGDLSVYWYQQSLDQGLQFLIQYYNGEERAKGNILERFSAQQFPDLHSELNLSSLELGDSALYFCASSVAKTGAEAFFGQGTRLTVV.

As to this clone: Additional DNA sequences in this sample encode the identical CDR3. The chain carries TRBV29-1 and TRBJ2-2, with D unresolved. V was trimmed by 6 bases and J by 3 bases, leaving 14 bases between them. Per germline, CDR1 SQVTM and CDR2 ANQGSEA. The CDR3 sequence is 14 residues long. The DNA for the CDR3 is TGCAGCGTCGCATTGAAACGGGACACCGGGGAGCTGTTTTTT. Encoded protein: CSVALKRDTGELFF.

This chain links TRBV4-1 with TRBJ2-5; 7 bases line up with TRBD1. Germline values: CDR1 MGHRA, CDR2 YSYEKL. Unmatched junction bases numbered 5, after V lost 3 bases and J lost 1 base. The CDR3 runs to 15 residues. The CDR3 DNA follows: TGCGCCAGCAGCCAGACGGGACAGACCCAAGAGACCCAGTACTTC. Encoded protein: CASSQTGQTQETQYF.

This clone was detected only a few times. The V gene is TRBV25-1, the J gene TRBJ1-1; TRBD1 aligns across 7 bases. Looked up from germline, CDR1 is MGHDK and CDR2 is SYGVNS. The CDR3 is 13 residues long. With 7 bases clipped from V and 0 bases from J, the junction kept 2 bases outside the gene matches. CDR3 sequence: CASKGQMNTEAFF. CDR3 nucleotide sequence: TGTGCCAGCAAGGGACAGATGAACACTGAAGCTTTCTTT.

This clone was found a few times. This chain uses TRBV29-1 with TRBJ2-5, with D perhaps matching TRBD1 or TRBD2 (6 bases each). V was pared by 5 bases and J by 4 bases, with 17 bases between. The CDR3 runs to 14 residues. Germline loops: CDR1 SQVTM, CDR2 ANQGSEA. The CDR3 DNA reads TGCAGCGTTAGTACGGGGGCTCGGAGAGAGACCCAGTACTTC. This sequence encodes CSVSTGARRETQYF.

This clone has a handful of counts. The J gene is TRBJ2-1, the V gene TRBV19; no clear D. This CDR3 region has 16 residues. Trimming pared 1 base from V and 6 bases from J, leaving 16 bases between. Germline V gives CDR1 LNHDA, CDR2 SQIVND (reference sequence). In DNA form, the CDR3 reads TGTGCCAGTAGTATAGGATGGGGTGTAATTGGCAATGAGCAGTTCTTC. It specifies CASSIGWGVIGNEQFF.

The rearrangement links TRBV28 to TRBJ1-5, with D hard to call. Germline V gene data show CDR1 as MDHEN and CDR2 as SYDVKM. V lost 7 bases and J lost 2, with 6 bases in between. CDR3 size: 12 residues. The DNA for the CDR3 is TGTGCCAGCAAAGGGCGCAATCAGCCCCAGCATTTT. This encodes CASKGRNQPQHF. The full variable domain, completed using reference TRBV28 and TRBJ1-5, is DVKVTQSSRYLVKRTGEKVFLECVQDMDHENMFWYRQDPGLGLRLIYFSYDVKMKEKGDIPEGYSVSREKKERFSLILESASTNQTSMYLCASKGRNQPQHFGDGTRLSIL.

This sequence joins TRBV6-1 and TRBJ1-1; D gene uncertain. This CDR3 contains 15 residues. V lost 3 bases and J 0 bases, leaving 11 bases between the germline ends. Germline CDR1 is MNHNS and CDR2 is SASEGT. CDR3 region: CASSERADVNTEAFF. The CDR3 DNA reads TGTGCCAGCAGTGAGAGGGCGGACGTGAACACTGAAGCTTTCTTT.

The CDR3 DNA is TGTGCCAGCAGTTACACCGACAGGGGAGGTTTTGGAGCTTTCTTT. Residues: CASSYTDRGGFGAFF. The V gene is TRBV6-5, the J gene TRBJ1-1; 8 nucleotides line up with TRBD1. Germline lookup yields CDR1 MNHEY and CDR2 SVGAGI. There are 15 residues in the CDR3. V lost 2 bases, J lost 10 bases, and 12 bases stayed unmatched.

This clone was picked up a small number of times. This chain links TRBV21-1 with TRBJ2-7; the table calls TRBD1, which could not be checked here. TRBV21-1 is recorded as a pseudogene. The CDR3 length is 11 residues. CDR3 loop: CEEDRLYEQYF. The CDR3 DNA sequence: TGTGAAGAAGACAGACTCTACGAGCAGTACTTC.

This chain connects TRBV14 to TRBJ2-7, with TRBD2 matching over 9 bases. The length of the CDR3 is 17 residues. J gave up 5 bases and V 0 bases, and 11 bases lay outside the gene matches. The germline V gene encodes CDR1 SGHDN and CDR2 FVKESK. Here the CDR3 reads CASSQDWGTSRRNEQYF. Here the CDR3 DNA reads TGTGCCAGCAGCCAAGATTGGGGGACTAGCCGTAGGAACGAGCAGTACTTC.